A selection of T cell receptor beta chains follows, all from one sample in a study of CXCR3-negative and CXCR3-positive naive CD8 T cells. TCRdb re-called the 5' RACE reads, yielding one record per CDR3 amino acid sequence without DNA. Listed are roughly 100,000 distinct CDR3 sequences; 0.85% to 1.4% falls within the top ten. The sample was naive CXCR3- CD8+ T cells from blood. The receptors come from a human donor in good health. Some clones in this sample may be carry-over from other donors' samples. The CDR3 runs from the conserved cysteine through the conserved F or W.

v_call	j_call	cdr3_aa
TRBV6-5	TRBJ1-1	CASSRTGQWAPEAFF
TRBV4-3	TRBJ1-1	CASSQDRAGYSEAFF
TRBV5-1	TRBJ2-1	CASSSGLAGGLYNEQFF
TRBV12-3/TRBV12-4	TRBJ2-7	CASSPRWTGGYEQYF
TRBV5-8	TRBJ1-5	CASSLGRQGGSQPQHF
TRBV29-1	TRBJ2-2	CSVVGAEGVNTGELFF
TRBV12-3/TRBV12-4	TRBJ2-3	CASKITGTPDTQYF
TRBV20-1	TRBJ2-3	CSARDESLAGGPDTQYF
TRBV29-1	TRBJ2-1	CSVQPPTAYNEQFF
TRBV5-1	TRBJ1-1	CASSPGQGLYTEAFF
TRBV25-1	TRBJ1-2	CASSALGGYTF
TRBV29-1	TRBJ1-4	CSVEVIEKLFF
TRBV4-3	TRBJ2-1	CASSQDLYSGRYNEQFF
TRBV23-1	TRBJ2-3	CASSQSGAAGADTQYF
TRBV7-9	TRBJ1-1	CASSLGLENTEAFF
TRBV29-1	TRBJ2-2	CSVGRYTGELFF
TRBV29-1	TRBJ1-1	CSAGPNTEAFF
TRBV29-1	TRBJ2-7	CSVVGLSYEQYF
TRBV20-1	TRBJ1-4	CSAGNGQGGEKLFF
TRBV19	TRBJ2-7	CASSSAGTLDEQYF
TRBV7-2	TRBJ2-7	CASRSLGYGREDEQHF
TRBV12-5	TRBJ1-2	CASAPPDRDNYGYTF
TRBV7-9	TRBJ1-1	CASSLKGGAPEAFF
TRBV4-1	TRBJ1-1	CASRDPGLEDTEAFF
TRBV5-6	TRBJ1-1	CASSSDSFLAQAFF
TRBV29-1	TRBJ2-7	CSVETPMGKSYEQYF
TRBV9	TRBJ2-7	CASSVGTDSYEQYF
TRBV6-4	TRBJ2-1	CASSDGQGADEQFF
TRBV6-5	TRBJ2-2	CASSYGANTGELFF
TRBV29-1	TRBJ2-1	CSVAPLLGSSYNEQFF
TRBV5-1	TRBJ1-2	CASSSTVSYGYTF